This T cell receptor beta chain was documented in a study of T cell changes during pregnancy in multiple sclerosis. Germline lookup yields CDR1 SEHNR and CDR2 FQNEAQ (reference sequence). The CDR3 consists of 16 residues. With 10 bases clipped from V and 3 bases from J, the junction kept 15 bases outside the gene matches. Sequencing used immunoSEQ multiplex PCR; TCRdb keeps in-frame clones, though not all of them. The sample holds around 95,000 clones; roughly 94% are singletons and the top ten take 2% to 3%. V is TRBV7-9 and J is TRBJ2-7; 10 bases map to TRBD2. The source of this sequence is a female donor in good health, enrolled as a control in a pregnancy study. Here the sequenced sample was peripheral blood, taken after pregnancy. Written as DNA, the CDR3 is TGTGCCACTCAGGCCCCGAGGCGGACTAGCGGCTACGAGCAGTACTTC. Encoded protein: CATQAPRRTSGYEQYF.